The 22 T cell receptor beta chains given below trace back to one sample, sequenced in a study of radiation and T cells in renal cell carcinoma. Method: immunoSEQ multiplex PCR; TCRdb's copy keeps in-frame clones and lacks some. The sample shows about 78,000 clones, 89% of them seen only once. Time point specified: blood 4 weeks post-SBRT, at nephrectomy. The treatment denotes: 15 Gy SBRT to primary tumor, nephrectomy 4 weeks later. The specimen comprised blood, sampled from a patient whose treatment included radiotherapy and nephrectomy. Source of these receptors: a woman between 65 and 79 years old with renal cell carcinoma.

The chain carries TRBV18 and TRBJ2-1, with D perhaps assigned TRBD1 or TRBD2 (5 bases each). The CDR3 consists of 14 residues. The germline gives CDR1 KGHSH, CDR2 LQKENI. V lost 3 bases, J lost 5 bases, and 11 bases lay in between. The CDR3 nucleotides are TGTGCCAGCTCACCTAGAGGGGTTAACAATGAGCAGTTCTTC. Protein product: CASSPRGVNNEQFF.

About this clone: Other DNA sequences within the sample encode an identical CDR3. This chain uses TRBV29-1 with TRBJ1-5; the D gene is possibly TRBD1 (6 bases). CDR1 is SQVTM and CDR2 is ANQGSEA in the germline V gene. V gave up 6 bases and J gave up 4 bases, with 13 bases separating them. This CDR3 has 13 amino acids. CDR3 DNA sequence: TGCAGCGTGACACAGGGATGGAATCAGCCCCAGCATTTT. Its translation is CSVTQGWNQPQHF.

V gene TRBV11-2 combines with J gene TRBJ2-7; tentatively, D is TRBD2 (5 bases). The CDR3 length is 14 residues. CDR1 and CDR2 from the germline V gene are SGHAT and FQNNGV. Trimming left V 1 base short and J 6 bases short, with 13 bases between. CDR3 in amino acids: CASSLGLGVGEQYF. For the CDR3, the DNA is TGTGCCAGCAGCTTAGGGCTGGGAGTTGGCGAGCAGTACTTC.

The chain carries TRBV5-1 and TRBJ1-2; 10 nucleotides align to TRBD1. The J segment lost 5 bases and the V segment lost 3 bases, leaving 4 bases of the junction unmatched. Germline CDR1 reads SGHRS; CDR2 reads YFSETQ. The length of the CDR3 is 14 residues. The CDR3: CASSSTDRGYGYTF. DNA for the CDR3: TGCGCCAGCAGCTCGACGGACAGGGGGTATGGCTACACCTTC. The full variable domain, in which reference TRBV5-1 and TRBJ1-2 provide the parts outside the CDR3, is KAGVTQTPRYLIKTRGQQVTLSCSPISGHRSVSWYQQTPGQGLQFLFEYFSETQRNKGNFPGRFSGRQFSNSRSEMNVSTLELGDSALYLCASSSTDRGYGYTFGSGTRLTVV.

V usage is TRBV6-1 and J usage is TRBJ1-2, with a possible D match to TRBD1 (5 bases). The CDR3 length is 12 residues. Trimming left V 4 bases short and J 7 bases short, with 10 bases between. The V gene's germline CDR1 is MNHNS and CDR2 SASEGT. In DNA, the CDR3 is TGTGCCAGCAGTGGAGGGGCAATTGGCTACACCTTC. It translates to CASSGGAIGYTF.

This clone was found a few times. The gene calls are TRBV19 and TRBJ2-3; 8 nucleotides line up with TRBD2. With 1 base clipped from V and 5 bases from J, the junction kept 2 bases outside the gene matches. The CDR3 consists of 14 residues. Germline loops: CDR1 LNHDA, CDR2 SQIVND (reference sequence). As DNA, the CDR3 is TGTGCCAGTAGTATAGGACTAGCGTTAGATACGCAGTATTTT. This gives the protein CASSIGLALDTQYF.

The chain is built from TRBV4-1 and TRBJ2-3, with D perhaps TRBD1 or TRBD2 (5 bases each). CDR3 length equals 13 residues. Per germline, CDR1 MGHRA and CDR2 YSYEKL. The V and J ends lost 0 bases and 7 bases respectively, with 8 bases between them. The CDR3 DNA sequence: TGCGCCAGCAGCCAAGACGGGGACCATACGCAGTATTTT. Amino acid sequence: CASSQDGDHTQYF.

The CDR3, as DNA: TGTGCCAGCAGCGCCTTTACAGGGGGCTACGGCTACACCTTC. Amino acid sequence: CASSAFTGGYGYTF. The chain carries TRBV9 and TRBJ1-2, with TRBD1 matching 9 bases. The CDR3 contains 14 residues. Germline CDR1 and CDR2: SGDLS and YYNGEE. The J segment lost 8 bases and the V segment lost 3 bases, leaving 8 bases of the junction unmatched.

This sequence joins TRBV4-1 and TRBJ1-1; TRBD1 is a possible D gene (6 bases). This CDR3 is 15 amino acids long. Germline V gene lookup returns CDR1 MGHRA and CDR2 YSYEKL. V lost 1 base and J lost 6, with 15 bases in between. CDR3 region: CASSQGGGRRSEAFF. CDR3 in DNA: TGCGCCAGCAGCCAAGGTGGGGGGCGTAGATCTGAAGCTTTCTTT.

This rearrangement joins TRBV7-9 to TRBJ1-5; 7 bases are a match to TRBD1. In germline, CDR1 is SEHNR, CDR2 FQNEAQ (reference sequence). The V and J ends lost 3 bases and 7 bases, in that order; junction bases with no gene match: 6. The CDR3 is 14 amino acids. The CDR3 DNA follows: TGTGCCAGCAGCTTTACAGGGGCAGGCCAGCCCCAGCATTTT. It specifies CASSFTGAGQPQHF.

This sequence joins TRBV7-3 and TRBJ1-1; D is unclear. Trimming took 1 base from V and 1 from J, leaving 4 bases between them. CDR1 and CDR2 (germline): SGHTA, FQGTGA. The CDR3 consists of 13 residues. CDR3 bases: TGTGCCAGCAGCTTAAGGCAGAACACTGAAGCTTTCTTT. As protein: CASSLRQNTEAFF. Drawing the rest from reference TRBV7-3 and TRBJ1-1, the complete variable domain is GAGVSQTPSNKVTEKGKYVELRCDPISGHTALYWYRQSLGQGPEFLIYFQGTGAADDSGLPNDRFFAVRPEGSVSTLKIQRTERGDSAVYLCASSLRQNTEAFFGQGTRLTVV.

This chain connects TRBV5-4 to TRBJ1-1; possible D gene TRBD1, 6 bases. CDR3 length: 15 amino acids. The germline CDR1 and CDR2 sequences are SGHNT and YYREEE (reference sequence). V dropped 0 bases and J dropped 4 bases, with 13 bases sitting between them. This chain's CDR3 is CASSLGGGLVTEAFF. The CDR3 DNA reads TGTGCCAGCAGCTTGGGGGGGGGCTTGGTCACTGAAGCTTTCTTT.

V and J are TRBV5-1 and TRBJ2-2; unclear D gene. The CDR3 spans 13 residues. Germline assignment: CDR1 SGHRS and CDR2 YFSETQ. Trimming took off 1 base at V and 3 bases at J, with 4 bases between the two ends. The CDR3 region is CASSLMDTGELFF. The CDR3 coding sequence is TGCGCCAGCAGCTTGATGGACACCGGGGAGCTGTTTTTT.

V is TRBV7-2 and J is TRBJ2-3, with TRBD2 identical over 8 bases. V lost 2 bases to trimming and J lost 4 bases; unmatched junction nucleotides: 8. Looked up from germline, CDR1 is SGHTA and CDR2 is FQGNSA. The CDR3 consists of 16 residues. CDR3 sequence reads: CASSLQAGVTSDTQYF. DNA for the CDR3: TGTGCCAGCAGCTTACAAGCGGGGGTTACCTCAGATACGCAGTATTTT.

V is TRBV2 and J is TRBJ2-2, with D perhaps matching TRBD2 (6 bases). V was cut by 7 bases and J by 2 bases, with 17 bases left in between. Germline assignment: CDR1 SNHLY and CDR2 FYNNEI. This CDR3 has 16 residues. The CDR3 region is CASTKGGTLNTGELFF. CDR3 coding DNA: TGTGCCAGCACGAAAGGAGGGACCCTTAACACCGGGGAGCTGTTTTTT.

The V call is TRBV18, the J call TRBJ2-7, with D perhaps TRBD1 (5 bases). The CDR3 extends over 13 amino acids. V gave up 6 bases and J gave up 3 bases, with 12 bases separating them. Germline assignment: CDR1 KGHSH and CDR2 LQKENI. The CDR3 DNA sequence: TGTGCCAGCTCTTCCAGGGAAATCTACGAGCAGTACTTC. Its protein product is CASSSREIYEQYF.

J is TRBJ1-6 and V is TRBV30; no firm D call. Deletions cut 5 bases from V and 7 bases from J, with 9 bases between. Germline CDR1 is GTSNPN and CDR2 is SVGIG (reference sequence). This CDR3 contains 12 residues. The CDR3 sequence: CAWAGKNSPLHF. The CDR3 bases are TGTGCCTGGGCGGGGAAGAATTCACCCCTCCACTTT.

This sequence joins TRBV19 and TRBJ2-2, with D possibly being TRBD2 (5 bases). The CDR3 sequence is 15 residues long. V was shortened by 5 bases and J by 3 bases, with 13 bases between the two germline ends. Per the germline V gene, CDR1 is LNHDA and CDR2 is SQIVND (reference sequence). The CDR3 region is CASSPPGSYTGELFF. CDR3 DNA: TGTGCCAGTAGTCCCCCGGGATCGTACACCGGGGAGCTGTTTTTT.

The gene calls are TRBV28 and TRBJ1-2; 8 bases align to TRBD1. Trimming at V came to 6 bases and at J to 5 bases, leaving 8 bases not matched to a gene. Germline CDR1 reads MDHEN; CDR2 reads SYDVKM. The CDR3 length is 14 residues. In DNA form, the CDR3 reads TGTGCCAGCAGCCAGGGGGCGCCCTATTATGGCTACACCTTC. It encodes CASSQGAPYYGYTF.

The V gene is TRBV7-2, the J gene TRBJ1-2; D might be TRBD1 (6 bases). CDR1 and CDR2 (germline): SGHTA, FQGNSA. This CDR3 contains 14 residues. V lost 5 bases and J lost 8, with 18 bases in between. CDR3 bases: TGTGCCAGCAGCCCCGGGACACCGTTCGGGGGCTACACCTTC. Residues: CASSPGTPFGGYTF.

V gene TRBV1 combines with J gene TRBJ1-5. TRBV1 is a pseudogene locus. The CDR3 loop spans 19 amino acids. The CDR3 sequence: CTSSQAPGRRGYSNQPQHF. The CDR3 nucleotides are TGCACCAGCAGCCAGGCCCCGGGACGGAGGGGATATAGCAATCAGCCCCAGCATTTT.

The genes are TRBV27 and TRBJ1-6; D is perhaps TRBD1 (6 bases). CDR3 size: 15 residues. Trimming removed 6 bases at V and 9 bases at J, with 18 bases between. Germline CDR1 is MNHEY and CDR2 is SMNVEV (reference sequence). For the CDR3, the DNA is TGTGCCAGCAGACCGGCGACAGGCGGAATTTCACCCCTCCACTTT. Amino acids: CASRPATGGISPLHF.